The 30 T cell receptor beta chains presented below share a single source sample, sequenced in a study of T-cell memory formation after mild COVID-19. TCRdb re-analysed the 5' RACE reads in MiXCR, keeping a single row per CDR3 protein. The table has 150,000 to 200,000 distinct CDR3 sequences, more than 12% seen once. Specimen: PBMCs or a T cell subset sorted from them (not recorded which). These TCRs come from an adult woman who had mild COVID-19 (a few samples of this study predate the infection). Cell type and time point are not known.

V usage is TRBV28 and J usage is TRBJ2-1; 9 nucleotides match TRBD2. Trimming took 2 bases from V and 7 from J; bases not matched to a gene: 6. The CDR3 is 15 residues long. CDR1 is MDHEN and CDR2 is SYDVKM in the germline V gene. In DNA form, the CDR3 reads TGTGCCAGCAGTTTAGGCGGGAGGGCCTGGAATGAGCAGTTCTTC. Amino acids: CASSLGGRAWNEQFF. The whole variable domain, remainder taken from reference TRBV28 and TRBJ2-1, is DVKVTQSSRYLVKRTGEKVFLECVQDMDHENMFWYRQDPGLGLRLIYFSYDVKMKEKGDIPEGYSVSREKKERFSLILESASTNQTSMYLCASSLGGRAWNEQFFGPGTRLTVL.

This clonotype was detected only a few times. This sequence joins TRBV12-3 or TRBV12-4 and TRBJ2-5, with 7 nucleotides matching TRBD2. J gave up 2 bases and V 2 bases, and 2 bases lay outside the gene matches. The CDR3 loop spans 14 amino acids. DNA for the CDR3: TGTGCCAGCAGTTTACTAGCGGAGCAAGAGACCCAGTACTTC. Its translation is CASSLLAEQETQYF.

V gene TRBV6-6 combines with J gene TRBJ1-1; 11 nucleotides line up with TRBD1. The V and J ends lost 2 bases and 5 bases, in that order; junction bases with no gene match: 1. The germline CDR1 and CDR2 sequences are MNHNY and SVGAGI (reference sequence). The CDR3 covers 14 residues. The DNA of the CDR3 is TGTGCCAGCAGTTACGGGGACAGGGGGACTGAAGCTTTCTTT. It yields the protein CASSYGDRGTEAFF.

This clonotype was seen more than once but under ten times. The genes are TRBV5-6 and TRBJ2-2; D is tentatively TRBD1 or TRBD2 (5 bases each). V was clipped by 5 bases and J by 4 bases, with 12 bases between them. The CDR3 has 14 residues. Germline V lookup: CDR1 SGHDT, CDR2 YYEEEE. The CDR3 reads CASRPVRGTGELFF. In nucleotides, the CDR3 is TGTGCCAGCAGGCCCGTGAGGGGCACCGGGGAGCTGTTTTTT.

The rearrangement links TRBV30 to TRBJ2-5, with D unresolved. CDR1 and CDR2 from the germline V gene are GTSNPN and SVGIG (reference sequence). CDR3 length: 10 residues. The germline V and J ends were trimmed by 3 bases and 12 bases, with 11 bases remaining between them. CDR3 DNA sequence: TGTGCCTGGAGCGGCTACAGAGAGTACTTC. Protein: CAWSGYREYF.

V and J are TRBV7-8 and TRBJ1-2, with TRBD1 matching 7 bases. Unmatched junction bases numbered 10, after V lost 5 bases and J lost 4 bases. The CDR3 is 15 amino acids. Germline loops: CDR1 SGHVS, CDR2 FQNEAQ. CDR3 nucleotides: TGTGCCAGCAGCCCACCTGGGGGGACAGCCTATGGCTACACCTTC. This translates into CASSPPGGTAYGYTF.

J is TRBJ2-2 and V is TRBV4-3; D is uncertain. Looked up from germline, CDR1 is LGHNA and CDR2 is YSLEER. The CDR3 runs to 12 residues. V gave up 0 bases and J gave up 8 bases, with 4 bases separating them. CDR3 sequence (DNA): TGCGCCAGCAGCCAAGATTGGGGGGAGCTGTTTTTT. Its protein is CASSQDWGELFF.

There are a few counts of this clonotype. This chain connects TRBV5-4 to TRBJ2-7; D is possibly TRBD1 (5 bases). CDR3 length: 14 amino acids. The V gene lost 4 bases and the J gene lost 2 bases, with 13 bases spanning the gap. CDR1 and CDR2 (germline): SGHNT, YYREEE (reference sequence). The CDR3 here is CASSRDSLPYEQYF. The CDR3 nucleotides are TGTGCCAGCAGCCGCGACAGCCTCCCCTACGAGCAGTACTTC.

This clonotype turned up a few times. The rearrangement uses TRBV13 and TRBJ2-3; the D gene is possibly TRBD2 (6 bases). The CDR3 totals 14 residues. V lost 4 bases and J lost 4, with 12 bases in between. Germline V lookup: CDR1 PRHDT, CDR2 FYEKMQ (reference sequence). CDR3 DNA: TGTGCCAGCAGCTCTGCCCCGGGGGCAGATACGCAGTATTTT. It translates to CASSSAPGADTQYF.

This clonotype is a singleton in its sample. The chain combines TRBV7-8 with TRBJ2-3; 12 bases line up with TRBD2. J was trimmed by 5 bases and V by 4 bases; bases with no gene match: 7. CDR1 and CDR2 (germline): SGHVS, FQNEAQ. The CDR3 has 16 amino acids. The CDR3 sequence: CASSSSSGGVRDTQYF. CDR3 sequence (DNA): TGTGCCAGCAGCTCGTCTAGCGGGGGGGTTAGAGATACGCAGTATTTT.

CDR3 sequence reads: CASSVGGTPVNEKLFF. The CDR3, as DNA: TGTGCCAGCAGCGTAGGAGGGACACCTGTCAATGAAAAACTGTTTTTT. The chain recombines TRBV9 with TRBJ1-4, with D tentatively TRBD1 (6 bases). The CDR3 extends over 16 amino acids. From germline, CDR1 is SGDLS and CDR2 YYNGEE. V dropped 0 bases and J dropped 5 bases, with 14 bases sitting between them.

The V gene is TRBV11-1, the J gene TRBJ2-2, with D possibly being TRBD1 or TRBD2 (5 bases each). Trimming left V 4 bases short and J 8 bases short, with 17 bases between. The CDR3 runs to 15 residues. The germline gives CDR1 SGHAT, CDR2 FQDESV (reference sequence). The DNA for the CDR3 is TGTGCCAGCAGCTCGCAAATAGGGACCTCTGGGGAGCTGTTTTTT. This sequence encodes CASSSQIGTSGELFF. The complete variable domain, with remaining parts taken from reference TRBV11-1 and TRBJ2-2, reads EAEVAQSPRYKITEKSQAVAFWCDPISGHATLYWYRQILGQGPELLVQFQDESVVDDSQLPKDRFSAERLKGVDSTLKIQPAELGDSAMYLCASSSQIGTSGELFFGEGSRLTVL.

This clonotype was observed a handful of times. The chain recombines TRBV2 with TRBJ2-5; tentative D call: TRBD2 (5 bases). The CDR3 consists of 13 residues. CDR1 is SNHLY, CDR2 FYNNEI, per germline. V dropped 3 bases and J dropped 0 bases, with 5 bases sitting between them. CDR3 DNA sequence: TGTGCCAGCAGTGAGGACTACCAAGAGACCCAGTACTTC. Protein: CASSEDYQETQYF.

This clonotype was observed a single time. This rearrangement joins TRBV24-1 to TRBJ1-2; no reliable D call. Germline assignment: CDR1 KGHDR and CDR2 SFDVKD. The V end lost 3 bases, the J end lost 4 bases, and 14 bases lay between the germline ends. The CDR3 sequence is 15 residues long. The CDR3 sequence: CATSDADGIPYGYTF. CDR3 DNA: TGTGCCACCAGTGATGCCGACGGGATCCCCTATGGCTACACCTTC.

This clonotype has a handful of counts. The chain couples TRBV4-2 to TRBJ2-7, with D uncertain. V shed 0 bases and J shed 0 bases, with 9 bases lying between them. CDR3 size: 15 residues. Germline lookup yields CDR1 LGHNA and CDR2 YNFKEQ. CDR3 sequence reads: CASSQESASSYEQYF. The DNA of the CDR3 is TGTGCCAGCAGCCAAGAGTCGGCCTCCTCCTACGAGCAGTACTTC.

This clonotype was seen a few times. V is TRBV5-4 and J is TRBJ1-1; D unresolved. Germline lookup yields CDR1 SGHNT and CDR2 YYREEE (reference sequence). This CDR3 contains 13 residues. V gave up 0 bases and J gave up 8 bases, with 11 bases separating them. CDR3 region: CASSLEQISEAFF. The CDR3 DNA follows: TGTGCCAGCAGCTTGGAACAGATATCCGAAGCTTTCTTT.

This clonotype has a count of ten or more. The V gene is TRBV20-1, the J gene TRBJ2-1; D is perhaps TRBD1 (5 bases). CDR3 length equals 14 residues. The germline CDR1 and CDR2 sequences are DFQATT and SNEGSKA (reference sequence). The V gene lost 0 bases and the J gene lost 6 bases, with 12 bases spanning the gap. CDR3 region: CSARDGRGSNEQFF. CDR3 bases: TGCAGTGCTAGAGATGGAAGGGGATCCAATGAGCAGTTCTTC.

There are a few counts of this clonotype. The chain uses TRBV12-3 or TRBV12-4 and TRBJ2-1; TRBD2 aligns across 9 bases. V shed 0 bases, J shed 0 bases, and the junction held 6 bases outside the gene matches. This CDR3 region has 18 residues. CDR3 nucleotides: TGTGCCAGCAGTTTAGCACTAGCGGGTTCAAGCTCCTACAATGAGCAGTTCTTC. Translating gives CASSLALAGSSSYNEQFF.

This clonotype was observed a handful of times. The V gene is TRBV29-1, the J gene TRBJ2-1; 7 bases agree with TRBD2. Germline CDR1 and CDR2: SQVTM and ANQGSEA. The CDR3 contains 14 residues. The J segment lost 0 bases and the V segment lost 5 bases, leaving 4 bases of the junction unmatched. The CDR3 reads CSVPSGSSYNEQFF. The DNA of the CDR3 is TGCAGCGTTCCTAGCGGCAGCTCCTACAATGAGCAGTTCTTC.

This clonotype has at least ten counts. V usage is TRBV6-6 and J usage is TRBJ2-1, with 14 bases aligning to TRBD2. This CDR3 spans 17 amino acids. Germline assignment: CDR1 MNHNY and CDR2 SVGAGI (reference sequence). J lost 4 bases, V lost 0 bases, and 2 bases had no gene match. The CDR3 DNA sequence: TGTGCCAGCAGTTACTCGGGACTAGCGGGAGTGTACAATGAGCAGTTCTTC. It encodes CASSYSGLAGVYNEQFF.

CDR3 in DNA: TGTGCCAGCAGCCCATTGTTGATAGGGTCTGGCACAGATACGCAGTATTTT. It yields the protein CASSPLLIGSGTDTQYF. V and J are TRBV7-9 and TRBJ2-3; D is unclear. Looked up from germline, CDR1 is SEHNR and CDR2 is FQNEAQ (reference sequence). This CDR3 contains 17 residues. The V end lost 5 bases, the J end lost 1 base, and 19 bases lay between the germline ends.

This clonotype was detected a few times. The chain has TRBV5-1 and TRBJ2-1, with TRBD2 matching over 11 bases. Germline-derived CDR1 and CDR2 are SGHRS and YFSETQ. This CDR3 region has 18 residues. V lost 0 bases and J lost 1; bases outside the gene matches: 6. CDR3 DNA sequence: TGCGCCAGCAGCTTGGACTTACTAGCGGGAGCATCCTACAATGAGCAGTTCTTC. This sequence encodes CASSLDLLAGASYNEQFF.

This clonotype was counted between two and nine times. The chain carries TRBV6-1 and TRBJ1-2, with D maybe TRBD1 (6 bases). Per the germline V gene, CDR1 is MNHNS and CDR2 is SASEGT. Trimming left V 6 bases short and J 4 bases short, with 9 bases between. The CDR3 length is 12 residues. The CDR3 DNA sequence: TGTGCCAGCAGGCCGGACAGCTATGGCTACACCTTC. Translated: CASRPDSYGYTF.

The V gene is TRBV7-6, the J gene TRBJ2-3, with D maybe TRBD2 (6 bases). CDR1 SGHVS and CDR2 FNYEAQ come from the germline V gene. The V end was cut by 5 bases, the J end by 0 bases, with 15 bases between. CDR3 size: 16 residues. The CDR3 protein is CASSPGTGLSTDTQYF. The DNA for the CDR3 is TGTGCCAGCAGCCCTGGGACGGGACTGAGCACAGATACGCAGTATTTT.

This clonotype was counted only a few times. The J gene is TRBJ2-1, the V gene TRBV6-1; TRBD2 matches at 14 bases. CDR1 and CDR2 (germline): MNHNS, SASEGT. The CDR3 is 17 residues long. V lost 1 base to trimming and J lost 8 bases; unmatched junction nucleotides: 7. The CDR3 protein is CASSEVGTSGSFHEQFF. The CDR3 nucleotides are TGTGCCAGCAGTGAAGTTGGGACTAGCGGGAGTTTCCATGAGCAGTTCTTC.

DNA of the CDR3: TGTGCCAGCAGCCAGCCGGGACAGGACTTTACTGGGGCCAACGTCCTGACTTTC. Protein: CASSQPGQDFTGANVLTF. This chain uses TRBV14 with TRBJ2-6; 8 bases fit TRBD1. The CDR3 has 18 amino acids. V lost 3 bases, J lost 2 bases, and 9 bases stayed unmatched. CDR1 is SGHDN, CDR2 FVKESK, per germline.

At least ten counts were recorded for this clonotype. The junction does not match germline at one end; this may be a read error. This rearrangement joins TRBV7-9 to TRBJ2-7, with D possibly being TRBD2 (6 bases). The CDR3 loop spans 11 amino acids. Germline assignment: CDR1 SEHNR and CDR2 FQNEAQ (reference sequence). CDR3: CASIGTGKVVF. The CDR3 nucleotides are TGTGCCAGCATCGGGACTGGGAAGGTGGTTTTC.

This rearrangement joins TRBV7-3 to TRBJ2-1, with 8 nucleotides matching TRBD2. This CDR3 is built from 15 residues. Germline CDR1 reads SGHTA; CDR2 reads FQGTGA. The trim removed 1 base at V and 7 bases at J, leaving 6 bases unmatched. This CDR3 is CASSLRRGGWNEQFF. The DNA of the CDR3 is TGTGCCAGCAGCTTAAGACGGGGGGGCTGGAATGAGCAGTTCTTC.

The chain combines TRBV5-1 with TRBJ2-1, with TRBD2 matching over 12 bases. Germline V gene lookup returns CDR1 SGHRS and CDR2 YFSETQ. V was clipped by 2 bases and J by 8 bases; unmatched bases: 8. This CDR3 has 16 residues. CDR3: CASSFRLAGAMYEQFF. CDR3 in DNA: TGCGCCAGCAGCTTTAGACTAGCGGGAGCTATGTATGAGCAGTTCTTC.

The sample holds one count of this clonotype. The chain employs TRBV5-1 and TRBJ1-1; D is possibly TRBD1 (6 bases). Germline assignment: CDR1 SGHRS and CDR2 YFSETQ. Trimming took 5 bases from V and 4 from J, leaving 15 bases between them. The CDR3 runs 14 residues. CDR3 nucleotide sequence: TGCGCCAGCAGACAGGGAAGTGAAGGCACTGAAGCTTTCTTT. Its translation is CASRQGSEGTEAFF.